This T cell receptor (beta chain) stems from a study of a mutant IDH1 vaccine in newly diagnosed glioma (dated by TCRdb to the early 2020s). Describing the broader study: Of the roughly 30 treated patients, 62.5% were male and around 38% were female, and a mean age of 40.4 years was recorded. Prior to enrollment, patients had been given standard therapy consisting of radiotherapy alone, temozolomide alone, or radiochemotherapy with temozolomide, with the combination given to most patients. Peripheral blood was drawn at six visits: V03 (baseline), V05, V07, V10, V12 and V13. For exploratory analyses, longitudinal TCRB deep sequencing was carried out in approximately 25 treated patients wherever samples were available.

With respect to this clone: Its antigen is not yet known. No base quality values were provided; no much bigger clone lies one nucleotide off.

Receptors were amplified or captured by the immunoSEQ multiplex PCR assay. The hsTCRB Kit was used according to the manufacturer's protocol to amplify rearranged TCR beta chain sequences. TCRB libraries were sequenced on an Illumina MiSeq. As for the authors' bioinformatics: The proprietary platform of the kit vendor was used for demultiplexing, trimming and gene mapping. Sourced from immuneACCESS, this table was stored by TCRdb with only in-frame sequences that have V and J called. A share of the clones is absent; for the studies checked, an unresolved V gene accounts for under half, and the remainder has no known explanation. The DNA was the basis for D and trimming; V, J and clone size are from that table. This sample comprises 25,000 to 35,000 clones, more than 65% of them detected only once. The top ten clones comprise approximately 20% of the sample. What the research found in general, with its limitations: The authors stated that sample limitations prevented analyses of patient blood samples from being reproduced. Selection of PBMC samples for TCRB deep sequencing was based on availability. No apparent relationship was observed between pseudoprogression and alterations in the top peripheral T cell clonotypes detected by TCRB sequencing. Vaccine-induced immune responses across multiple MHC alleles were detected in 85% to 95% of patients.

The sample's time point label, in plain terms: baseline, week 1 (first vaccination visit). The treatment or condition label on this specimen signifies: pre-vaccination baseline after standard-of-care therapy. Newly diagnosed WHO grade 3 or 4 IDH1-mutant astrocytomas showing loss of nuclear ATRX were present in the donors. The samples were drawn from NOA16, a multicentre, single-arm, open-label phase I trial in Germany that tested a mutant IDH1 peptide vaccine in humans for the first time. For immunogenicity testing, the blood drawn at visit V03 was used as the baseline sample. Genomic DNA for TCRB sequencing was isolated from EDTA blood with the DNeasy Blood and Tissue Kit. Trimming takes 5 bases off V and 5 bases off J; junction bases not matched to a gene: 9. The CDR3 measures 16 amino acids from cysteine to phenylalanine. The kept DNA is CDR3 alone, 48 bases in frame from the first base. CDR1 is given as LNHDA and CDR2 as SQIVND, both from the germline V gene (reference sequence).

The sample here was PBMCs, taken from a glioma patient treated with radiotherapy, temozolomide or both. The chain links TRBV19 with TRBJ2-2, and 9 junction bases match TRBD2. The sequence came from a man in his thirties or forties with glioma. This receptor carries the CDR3 CASSYQAGGRTGELFF. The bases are TGTGCCAGTAGTTACCAGGCGGGAGGGCGGACCGGGGAGCTGTTTTTT. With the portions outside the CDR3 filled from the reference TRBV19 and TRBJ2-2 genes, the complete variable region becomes DGGITQSPKYLFRKEGQNVTLSCEQNLNHDAMYWYRQDPGQGLRLIYYSQIVNDFQKGDIAEGYSVSREKKESFPLTVTSAQKNPTAFYLCASSYQAGGRTGELFFGEGSRLTVL.